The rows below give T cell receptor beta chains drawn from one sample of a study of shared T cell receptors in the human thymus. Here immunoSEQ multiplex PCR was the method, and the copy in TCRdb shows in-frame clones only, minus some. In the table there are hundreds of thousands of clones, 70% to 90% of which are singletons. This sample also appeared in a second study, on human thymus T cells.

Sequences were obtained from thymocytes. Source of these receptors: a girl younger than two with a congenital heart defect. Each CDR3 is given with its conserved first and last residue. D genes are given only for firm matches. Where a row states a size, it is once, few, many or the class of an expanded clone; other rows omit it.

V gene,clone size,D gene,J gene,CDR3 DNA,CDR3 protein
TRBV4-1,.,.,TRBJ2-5,TGCGCCAGCAGCCAAGACTTTCGAGAGGGTAGAAGGGAGACCCAGTACTTC,CASSQDFREGRRETQYF
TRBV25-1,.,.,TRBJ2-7,TGTGCCAGCAGTGAAAACCCGGGACTGTCCTACGAGCAGTACTTC,CASSENPGLSYEQYF
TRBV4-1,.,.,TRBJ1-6,TGCGCCAGCAGCCAAGTTATGGAGAAAAATTCACCCCTCCACTTT,CASSQVMEKNSPLHF
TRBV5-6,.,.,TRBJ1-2,TGTGCCAGCAATCAGGGAGGCGGCTACACCTTC,CASNQGGGYTF
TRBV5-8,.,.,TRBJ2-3,TGTGCCAGCAGCTCCCATTTACAGGGTGCCCGCACAGATACGCAGTATTTT,CASSSHLQGARTDTQYF
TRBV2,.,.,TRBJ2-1,TGTGCCAGCAAATTCAGCGCGCCGTTCTTC,CASKFSAPFF
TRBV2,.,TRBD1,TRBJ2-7,TGTGCCAGCAGTGAGAACAGGGGGAGATGGGCTTACGAGCAGTACTTC,CASSENRGRWAYEQYF
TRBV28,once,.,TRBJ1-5,TGTGCCAGCGGACTAAAAAATCAGCCCCAGCATTTT,CASGLKNQPQHF
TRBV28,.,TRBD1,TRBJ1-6,TGTGCCAGCAGTTTATTCGCAGGGGGCTATAATTCACCCCTCCACTTT,CASSLFAGGYNSPLHF
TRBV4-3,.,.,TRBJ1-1,TGCGCCAGCAGCCAAGATCACACAGGGCCAGCGAACACTGAAGCTTTCTTT,CASSQDHTGPANTEAFF
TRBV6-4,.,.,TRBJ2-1,TGTGCCAGCAGTGACTCCCCCGCAGGGAAGCTAAACAATGAGCAGTTCTTC,CASSDSPAGKLNNEQFF
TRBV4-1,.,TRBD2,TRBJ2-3,TGCGCCAGCAGCCAAAACTCCGGGACTAGAAGTTTTCGGGCGCAGCAGTATTTT,CASSQNSGTRSFRAQQYF
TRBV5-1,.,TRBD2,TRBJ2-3,TGCGCCAGCAGCCGGGGGGGGGATACGCAGTATTTT,CASSRGGDTQYF
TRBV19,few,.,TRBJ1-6,TGTGCCAGTAGTCAACGGGACCGGGGGAATTCACCCCTCCACTTT,CASSQRDRGNSPLHF
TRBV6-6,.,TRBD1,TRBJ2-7,TGTGCCAGCATTAAGACCGGGACAGATATATACGAGCAGTACTTC,CASIKTGTDIYEQYF
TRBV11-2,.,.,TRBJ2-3,TGTGCCAGCAGCCCCCTCGGGGAGGCAGATACGCAGTATTTT,CASSPLGEADTQYF
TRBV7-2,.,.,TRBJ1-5,TGTGCCAGCAGCGCAGAGGGTGGGAGCAGTGGTAGCAATCAGCCCCAGCATTTT,CASSAEGGSSGSNQPQHF
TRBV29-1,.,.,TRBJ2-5,TGCAGCGTATACTTTCTGCGTGAGACCCAGTACTTC,CSVYFLRETQYF
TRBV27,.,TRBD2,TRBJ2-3,TGTGCCAGCAGTTTATGCGCGGGGGGACCCACAGATACGCAGTATTTT,CASSLCAGGPTDTQYF
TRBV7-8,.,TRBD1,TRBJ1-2,TGTGCCAGCAGCGAGCCTGTACCTCCGGGACAGGCTCGCTTCTATGGCTACACCTTC,CASSEPVPPGQARFYGYTF
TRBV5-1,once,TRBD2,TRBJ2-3,TGCGCCAGCAGCTTGGGGGCTAGCGGGGACTTCGGGGATACGCAGTATTTT,CASSLGASGDFGDTQYF
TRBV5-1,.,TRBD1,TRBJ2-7,TGCGCCAGCAGCTTGCGCCCACAGGGGAAGTATGCCTACGAGCAGTACTTC,CASSLRPQGKYAYEQYF
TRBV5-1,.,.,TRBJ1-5,TGCGCCAGCAGCTTAGGCAGGTACCCGTATTGGCCCCAGCATTTT,CASSLGRYPYWPQHF
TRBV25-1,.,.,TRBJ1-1,TGTGCCAGCAGTGGGTCTCCAGGGTACGAAGCTTTCTTT,CASSGSPGYEAFF
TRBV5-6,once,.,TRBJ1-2,TGTGCCAGCAGCTTACAAAACAGGGAACCACCCTATGGCTACACCTTC,CASSLQNREPPYGYTF
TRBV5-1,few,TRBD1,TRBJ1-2,TGCGCCAGCAGCCGTACAGGGGATGGGTATGGCTACACCTTC,CASSRTGDGYGYTF
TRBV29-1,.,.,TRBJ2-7,TGCAGCGTTTCAGAGGGGACAACCTCCTACGAGCAGTACTTC,CSVSEGTTSYEQYF
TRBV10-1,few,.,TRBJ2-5,TGCGCCAGCAGTGAGGGAGGAAACGTGGAGACCCAGTACTTC,CASSEGGNVETQYF
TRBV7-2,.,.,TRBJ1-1,TGTGCCAGCAGCTTAGACAGGGTCCGTTACACTGAAGCTTTCTTT,CASSLDRVRYTEAFF
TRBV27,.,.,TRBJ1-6,TGTGCCAGCAGTCCCGGGACTAGGGGTAATTCACCCCTCCACTTT,CASSPGTRGNSPLHF
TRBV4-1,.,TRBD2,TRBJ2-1,TGCGCCAGCAGCCAAGATCTGGGAGGGAAGATTTCTAGCGATAATGAGCAGTTCTTC,CASSQDLGGKISSDNEQFF
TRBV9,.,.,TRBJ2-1,TGTGCCAGCAGCCCCCGGAGGGCTAGCTCCTACAATGAGCAGTTCTTC,CASSPRRASSYNEQFF
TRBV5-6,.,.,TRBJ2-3,TGTGCCAGCAGCTCAGGACGGACAGACCGAATCCCAGATACGCAGTATTTT,CASSSGRTDRIPDTQYF
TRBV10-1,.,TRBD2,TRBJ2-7,TGCGCCAGCAGTGAGGGACTAGCGGGGGACTACGAGCAGTACTTC,CASSEGLAGDYEQYF
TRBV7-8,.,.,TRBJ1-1,TGTGCCAGCAGCTACTCGGAGTGGGATGAATACCAGGGTTCCAAAGGCACTGAAGCTTTCTTT,CASSYSEWDEYQGSKGTEAFF
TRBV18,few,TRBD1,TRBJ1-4,TGTGCCAGCTCAAATCACCGGGACAGGTTTAATGAAAAACTGTTTTTT,CASSNHRDRFNEKLFF
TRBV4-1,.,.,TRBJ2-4,TGCGCCAGCAGCCCCGGAGGACAGCCCCGAAACATTCAGTACTTC,CASSPGGQPRNIQYF
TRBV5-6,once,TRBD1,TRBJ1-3,TGTGCCAGCAGCCCAGGACAGGACTCTGGAAACACCATATATTTT,CASSPGQDSGNTIYF
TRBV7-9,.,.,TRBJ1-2,TGTGCCAGCAGCGCCTTGACGGGGAACTATGGCTACACCTTC,CASSALTGNYGYTF
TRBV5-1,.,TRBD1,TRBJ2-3,TGCGCCAGCAGCCCAGAACCGGGACAGGGAAGCACTAGCACAGATACGCAGTATTTT,CASSPEPGQGSTSTDTQYF
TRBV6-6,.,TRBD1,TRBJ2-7,TGTGCCAGCAGTTCCGACAGGGCGAAGCAGTACTTC,CASSSDRAKQYF
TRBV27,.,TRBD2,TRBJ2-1,TGTGCCAGCATTCCGAGCCCCAGCGGGGGAGAGTACAATGAGCAGTTCTTC,CASIPSPSGGEYNEQFF
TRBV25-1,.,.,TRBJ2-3,TGTGCCAGCAGTTATACAGACGAAGTAGATACGCAGTATTTT,CASSYTDEVDTQYF
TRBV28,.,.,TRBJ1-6,TGTGCCAGCACTGGTATGGGGGGTGCTGTAAGCTCCTATAATTCACCCCTCCACTTT,CASTGMGGAVSSYNSPLHF
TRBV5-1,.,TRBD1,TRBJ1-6,TGCGCCAGCAGTCAAGACAGGGGGAATTCACCCCTCCACTTT,CASSQDRGNSPLHF
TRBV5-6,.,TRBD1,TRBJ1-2,TGTGCCAGCAACGGACAGGGCCCCTATGGCTACACCTTC,CASNGQGPYGYTF
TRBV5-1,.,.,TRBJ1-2,TGCGCCAGCACCGTCACAGAGAACAGTAACTATGGCTACACCTTC,CASTVTENSNYGYTF
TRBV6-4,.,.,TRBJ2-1,TGTGCCAGCAGTGACTATCCGGGTACAATTGGCAATGAGCAGTTCTTC,CASSDYPGTIGNEQFF
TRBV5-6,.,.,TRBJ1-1,TGTGCCAGCAGCCCCCGCGGTGGGACTGAAGCTTTCTTT,CASSPRGGTEAFF
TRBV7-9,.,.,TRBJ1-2,TGTGCCAGCAGCTCGCCAAAACTTGACTATGGCTACACCTTC,CASSSPKLDYGYTF
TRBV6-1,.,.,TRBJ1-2,TGTGCCACCGAAACAGGGATCTATGGCTACACCTTC,CATETGIYGYTF
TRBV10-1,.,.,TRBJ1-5,TGCGCCAGCAGTGCAGGTCTATTACAGCCCCAGCATTTT,CASSAGLLQPQHF
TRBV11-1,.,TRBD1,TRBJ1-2,TGTGCCAGCAGCTGGGACAGGGGAAGTCACTATGGCTACACCTTC,CASSWDRGSHYGYTF
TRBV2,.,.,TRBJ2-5,TGTGCCAGCAGTGAGATGAGCGTTCGGCAAGAGACCCAGTACTTC,CASSEMSVRQETQYF
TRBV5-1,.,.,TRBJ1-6,TGCGCCAGCAGCTTGGTGACTTGGGATTCACCCCTCCACTTT,CASSLVTWDSPLHF